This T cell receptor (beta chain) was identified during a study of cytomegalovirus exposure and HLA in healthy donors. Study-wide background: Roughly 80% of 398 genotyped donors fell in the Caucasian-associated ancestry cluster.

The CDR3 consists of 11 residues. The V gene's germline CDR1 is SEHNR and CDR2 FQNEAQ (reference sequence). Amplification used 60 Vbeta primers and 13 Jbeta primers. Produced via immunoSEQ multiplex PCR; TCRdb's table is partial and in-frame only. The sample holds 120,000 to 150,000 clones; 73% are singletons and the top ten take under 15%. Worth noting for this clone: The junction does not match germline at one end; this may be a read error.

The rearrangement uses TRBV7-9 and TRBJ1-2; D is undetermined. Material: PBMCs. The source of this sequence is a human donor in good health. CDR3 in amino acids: CSSHSGYGYTF. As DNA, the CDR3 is TGTTCCAGCCACTCCGGCTATGGCTACACCTTC.